The rows below give T cell receptor beta chains drawn from one sample of a study of blood T cell repertoires in COVID-19. Clones were sequenced by immunoSEQ multiplex PCR, and TCRdb holds only the in-frame ones, with some missing. The data hold more than 85,000 clones, with around 76% observed a single time. The source material was peripheral blood. These receptors all stem from a woman between 65 and 79 years old with acute or convalescent COVID-19. CDR3s include the opening cysteine and the closing phenylalanine or tryptophan. The D gene is left open where the match is weak. Size is omitted from some rows. Given values are once, few, many or a class for expanded clones.

cdr3_nt: TGTGCCAGCGCGATAGGACAGGGTCGGGATGAGCAGTTCTTC
cdr3_aa: CASAIGQGRDEQFF
j_call: TRBJ2-1
v_call: TRBV2
clone_size: few
d_call: TRBD1

cdr3_nt: TGTGCCAGCAGCTTAGCGGCAGGCTACTATGGCTACACCTTC
cdr3_aa: CASSLAAGYYGYTF
j_call: TRBJ1-2
v_call: TRBV7-2
clone_size: few
d_call: -

cdr3_nt: TGTGCCAGCAGCTTAGGTCTAGCACCAGATACGCAGTATTTT
cdr3_aa: CASSLGLAPDTQYF
j_call: TRBJ2-3
v_call: TRBV7-2
clone_size: -
d_call: -

cdr3_nt: TGTGCCAGCAGCCAGGGGCAGAAGTATGGCTACACCTTC
cdr3_aa: CASSQGQKYGYTF
j_call: TRBJ1-2
v_call: TRBV5-6
clone_size: -
d_call: -

cdr3_nt: TGTGCCAGTAGTATGGGTGTCGGGGGGGCTCCGCGTACCGGGGAGCTGTTTTTT
cdr3_aa: CASSMGVGGAPRTGELFF
j_call: TRBJ2-2
v_call: TRBV19
clone_size: -
d_call: TRBD2

cdr3_nt: TGTGCCAGCAGCTTGCAGGGACACAATCAGCCCCAGCATTTT
cdr3_aa: CASSLQGHNQPQHF
j_call: TRBJ1-5
v_call: TRBV5-4
clone_size: -
d_call: -

cdr3_nt: TGTGCCAGTAGTATAGAGGGCACCGGGAGGCAGCCCCAGCATTTT
cdr3_aa: CASSIEGTGRQPQHF
j_call: TRBJ1-5
v_call: TRBV19
clone_size: few
d_call: -

cdr3_nt: TGTGCCAGCAGCGACGCGACCGGTACCGGGATTGTTGGCTACACCTTC
cdr3_aa: CASSDATGTGIVGYTF
j_call: TRBJ1-2
v_call: TRBV9
clone_size: -
d_call: -

cdr3_nt: TGTGCCAGCAGAAGCGGGGGGAGCTCCTACAATGAGCAGTTCTTC
cdr3_aa: CASRSGGSSYNEQFF
j_call: TRBJ2-1
v_call: TRBV6-5
clone_size: -
d_call: TRBD2

cdr3_nt: TGCGCCAGCAAGGGGGGGGCTACCCAAGAGACCCAGTACTTC
cdr3_aa: CASKGGATQETQYF
j_call: TRBJ2-5
v_call: TRBV5-1
clone_size: -
d_call: -

cdr3_nt: TGCAGCGGGTGGCGGGACGGAATAGGTGAGACCCAGTACTTC
cdr3_aa: CSGWRDGIGETQYF
j_call: TRBJ2-5
v_call: TRBV29-1
clone_size: -
d_call: -

cdr3_nt: TGTGCCAGCAGTTTAGACCGCATTCGGAGCGAGCAGTACTTC
cdr3_aa: CASSLDRIRSEQYF
j_call: TRBJ2-7
v_call: TRBV6-5
clone_size: few
d_call: -

cdr3_nt: TGTGCCAGCAGCTTATCGACAGGGAGGTCGTCACCCCTCCACTTT
cdr3_aa: CASSLSTGRSSPLHF
j_call: TRBJ1-6
v_call: TRBV11-2
clone_size: -
d_call: TRBD1

cdr3_nt: TGTGCCAGCAGCCGTCGAGGGGGGGCTGGGGCCAACGTCCTGACTTTC
cdr3_aa: CASSRRGGAGANVLTF
j_call: TRBJ2-6
v_call: TRBV6-2/TRBV6-3
clone_size: few
d_call: -

cdr3_nt: TGCGCCAGCAGCCAAGATAACCAGGTCCAAGAGACCCAGTACTTC
cdr3_aa: CASSQDNQVQETQYF
j_call: TRBJ2-5
v_call: TRBV4-3
clone_size: -
d_call: -

cdr3_nt: TGTGCCAGCAGCCCGGGACAGCTGAACACTGAAGCTTTCTTT
cdr3_aa: CASSPGQLNTEAFF
j_call: TRBJ1-1
v_call: TRBV3-1/TRBV3-2
clone_size: once
d_call: TRBD1

cdr3_nt: TGTGCCAGCAGTGAACCCTTGAGCTCCTATAATTCACCCCTCCACTTT
cdr3_aa: CASSEPLSSYNSPLHF
j_call: TRBJ1-6
v_call: TRBV6-1
clone_size: -
d_call: -

cdr3_nt: TGTGCCACCACAGGGGGGTACACTGAAGCTTTCTTT
cdr3_aa: CATTGGYTEAFF
j_call: TRBJ1-1
v_call: TRBV2
clone_size: -
d_call: TRBD1

cdr3_nt: TGTGCCAGCAGCTTAGGCCAGGGGACAGATACGCAGTATTTT
cdr3_aa: CASSLGQGTDTQYF
j_call: TRBJ2-3
v_call: TRBV7-9
clone_size: once
d_call: -

cdr3_nt: TGTGCCAGCAGCACCCGGACAGGGGGTAATAATTCACCCCTCCACTTT
cdr3_aa: CASSTRTGGNNSPLHF
j_call: TRBJ1-6
v_call: TRBV4-2
clone_size: -
d_call: TRBD1

cdr3_nt: TGTGCCAGCAGAGTTGGGGGGGGCGCCTACAATGAGCAGTTCTTC
cdr3_aa: CASRVGGGAYNEQFF
j_call: TRBJ2-1
v_call: TRBV7-2
clone_size: -
d_call: -

cdr3_nt: TGTGCCAGCAGCGTAGGGGGACAAGGCAATCAGCCCCAGCATTTT
cdr3_aa: CASSVGGQGNQPQHF
j_call: TRBJ1-5
v_call: TRBV9
clone_size: -
d_call: -

cdr3_nt: TGCAGCGCGGCGCGGGACTATCGAGGCGAGCAGTACTTC
cdr3_aa: CSAARDYRGEQYF
j_call: TRBJ2-7
v_call: TRBV29-1
clone_size: -
d_call: TRBD2

cdr3_nt: TGTGCCAGCTCAGCGGACAGGGAAGGACAGCCCCAGCATTTT
cdr3_aa: CASSADREGQPQHF
j_call: TRBJ1-5
v_call: TRBV18
clone_size: -
d_call: TRBD1

cdr3_nt: TGTGCCTGGAGGATAACAGGGAACCCATACAATGAGCAGTTCTTC
cdr3_aa: CAWRITGNPYNEQFF
j_call: TRBJ2-1
v_call: TRBV30
clone_size: -
d_call: -

cdr3_nt: TGTGCCAGCAGTTTTCCGGGACAGGCTAATTCACCCCTCCACTTT
cdr3_aa: CASSFPGQANSPLHF
j_call: TRBJ1-6
v_call: TRBV6-5
clone_size: few
d_call: TRBD1

cdr3_nt: TGTGCCAGCAGCTTAGCCTCAAGCGGGACAGGGGATCATGAGCAGTTCTTC
cdr3_aa: CASSLASSGTGDHEQFF
j_call: TRBJ2-1
v_call: TRBV7-9
clone_size: -
d_call: TRBD1

cdr3_nt: TGTGCCAGCAGCCAATTCGGACTCAGCGGGGAGACCCAGTACTTC
cdr3_aa: CASSQFGLSGETQYF
j_call: TRBJ2-5
v_call: TRBV14
clone_size: -
d_call: -

cdr3_nt: TGTGCCAGCAGTTACTCGGACAGCACAGGGGGCGTCTACGAGCAGTACTTC
cdr3_aa: CASSYSDSTGGVYEQYF
j_call: TRBJ2-7
v_call: TRBV6-2/TRBV6-3
clone_size: -
d_call: TRBD1

cdr3_nt: TGTGCCAGCAGCCAAAACCACTTGAGCCCCAATGAGCAGTTCTTC
cdr3_aa: CASSQNHLSPNEQFF
j_call: TRBJ2-1
v_call: TRBV5-4
clone_size: -
d_call: -

cdr3_nt: TGTGCCAGCTCACGGGACAGTCTAAGGGGCTACACCTTC
cdr3_aa: CASSRDSLRGYTF
j_call: TRBJ1-2
v_call: TRBV18
clone_size: -
d_call: TRBD1

cdr3_nt: TGCGCCAGCAGCTCCCCCCCCGGGGGAAACACAGATACGCAGTATTTT
cdr3_aa: CASSSPPGGNTDTQYF
j_call: TRBJ2-3
v_call: TRBV5-1
clone_size: -
d_call: -

cdr3_nt: TGTGCCAGCAGTGAGTCCTTCTATGGCTACACCTTC
cdr3_aa: CASSESFYGYTF
j_call: TRBJ1-2
v_call: TRBV6-1
clone_size: -
d_call: -

cdr3_nt: TGTGCCAGCAGCCGCGACAGGGCTGGAAACACCATATATTTT
cdr3_aa: CASSRDRAGNTIYF
j_call: TRBJ1-3
v_call: TRBV6-2/TRBV6-3
clone_size: few
d_call: TRBD1

cdr3_nt: TGTGCCAGTAGTATGTCCGCGGGGGCCAACGTCCTGACTTTC
cdr3_aa: CASSMSAGANVLTF
j_call: TRBJ2-6
v_call: TRBV19
clone_size: -
d_call: -

cdr3_nt: TGTGCCTGGAGTGTACGCGGAAATGAGCAGTTCTTC
cdr3_aa: CAWSVRGNEQFF
j_call: TRBJ2-1
v_call: TRBV30
clone_size: -
d_call: -

cdr3_nt: TGTGCCAGCAGTCGGGGGGCACGGATTACCTACGAGCAGTACTTC
cdr3_aa: CASSRGARITYEQYF
j_call: TRBJ2-7
v_call: TRBV6-5
clone_size: -
d_call: -

cdr3_nt: TGCGCCAGCAGCCAAGGGGCGGGGGCCTCTTACAATGAGCAGTTCTTC
cdr3_aa: CASSQGAGASYNEQFF
j_call: TRBJ2-1
v_call: TRBV4-1
clone_size: -
d_call: -

cdr3_nt: TGTGCCAGCACCAACAGGGAGGGGCAGAACAACACTGAAGCTTTCTTT
cdr3_aa: CASTNREGQNNTEAFF
j_call: TRBJ1-1
v_call: TRBV7-9
clone_size: -
d_call: -

cdr3_nt: TGTGCCAGTACCATAGGGGACAGATATAATTCACCCCTCCACTTT
cdr3_aa: CASTIGDRYNSPLHF
j_call: TRBJ1-6
v_call: TRBV19
clone_size: -
d_call: TRBD1

cdr3_nt: TGTGCCTGGAGGCCATACCGGGACAGGGGACACTATGGCTACACCTTC
cdr3_aa: CAWRPYRDRGHYGYTF
j_call: TRBJ1-2
v_call: TRBV30
clone_size: -
d_call: TRBD1

cdr3_nt: TGTGCCAGCAGTTCCGGGACACTAGGGACCCAGTACTTC
cdr3_aa: CASSSGTLGTQYF
j_call: TRBJ2-5
v_call: TRBV27
clone_size: -
d_call: -

cdr3_nt: TGTGCCAGCGCCCTCCATGGGGCGGAGAGCTCCTACAATGAGCAGTTCTTC
cdr3_aa: CASALHGAESSYNEQFF
j_call: TRBJ2-1
v_call: TRBV7-2
clone_size: -
d_call: -

cdr3_nt: TGTGCCAGCAGCCAAGCCCGGGGGACAGGGTTCGAGACCCAGTACTTC
cdr3_aa: CASSQARGTGFETQYF
j_call: TRBJ2-5
v_call: TRBV14
clone_size: -
d_call: TRBD1

cdr3_nt: TGTGCCAGCAGCCCCACAGGGGGCGCGAGCTACACCTTC
cdr3_aa: CASSPTGGASYTF
j_call: TRBJ1-2
v_call: TRBV12-3/TRBV12-4
clone_size: few
d_call: TRBD1

cdr3_nt: TGTGCCAGCAGTTACGGTTTGAGGGCTGGTGGCTACACCTTC
cdr3_aa: CASSYGLRAGGYTF
j_call: TRBJ1-2
v_call: TRBV6-5
clone_size: few
d_call: -

cdr3_nt: TGTGCCAGCAGTTCCTCGGGCCACACAATCTACGAGCAGTACTTC
cdr3_aa: CASSSSGHTIYEQYF
j_call: TRBJ2-7
v_call: TRBV6-5
clone_size: -
d_call: -

cdr3_nt: TGTGCTAGTGGTTTGGAACGACAGGGGGCGGGCGAGCAGTACTTC
cdr3_aa: CASGLERQGAGEQYF
j_call: TRBJ2-7
v_call: TRBV12-5
clone_size: -
d_call: TRBD1

cdr3_nt: TGTGCCAGTATAGACAGGGCTGGTAATTATGGCTACACCTTC
cdr3_aa: CASIDRAGNYGYTF
j_call: TRBJ1-2
v_call: TRBV19
clone_size: -
d_call: TRBD1

cdr3_nt: TGTGCCAGTAGTATGACTAGCGGGGGGTATGAGCAGTTCTTC
cdr3_aa: CASSMTSGGYEQFF
j_call: TRBJ2-1
v_call: TRBV19
clone_size: -
d_call: TRBD2

cdr3_nt: TGTGCCAGTAGTTTGGACGGAGGGAGATACTCCTACAATGAGCAGTTCTTC
cdr3_aa: CASSLDGGRYSYNEQFF
j_call: TRBJ2-1
v_call: TRBV19
clone_size: many
d_call: -